The table lists the clone carrying this TCR beta chain with many counts. As yet, its antigen is unknown. The data belong to a study of T cells in Graves' hyperthyroidism and ophthalmopathy. Points from the study as a whole: A model using 13 V-J features told ophthalmopathy apart from stable hyperthyroidism. Ophthalmopathy was identified by the model a median around 6.3 months ahead of onset.

The CDR3 covers 13 residues. V lost 4 bases, J lost 9 bases, and 13 bases lay in between. CDR1 and CDR2 (germline): SGHTA, FQGTGA. Uncontrolled infections, other autoimmune diseases, pregnancy or lactation led to exclusion of patients. The TCR beta CDR3 regions underwent amplification using RNA transcripts as the source. When the TCR CDR3 underwent first-round RT-PCR, the HTBI primer set was used. TCRdb reanalysed the multiplex PCR reads using MiXCR and keeps one entry per CDR3 protein. Here the sample spans hundreds of thousands of distinct CDR3 sequences, less than 20% being singletons. The genes are TRBV7-3 and TRBJ2-1; tentative D call: TRBD2 (6 bases). The sequenced material came from blood. The clonotype comes from a young woman with Graves' ophthalmopathy. The CDR3 region has the DNA TGTGCCAGCAGCTCAGTACTAGCCGGTGAGCAGTTCTTC. It encodes CASSSVLAGEQFF. The full variable domain, in which reference TRBV7-3 and TRBJ2-1 provide the parts outside the CDR3, is GAGVSQTPSNKVTEKGKYVELRCDPISGHTALYWYRQSLGQGPEFLIYFQGTGAADDSGLPNDRFFAVRPEGSVSTLKIQRTERGDSAVYLCASSSVLAGEQFFGPGTRLTVL.